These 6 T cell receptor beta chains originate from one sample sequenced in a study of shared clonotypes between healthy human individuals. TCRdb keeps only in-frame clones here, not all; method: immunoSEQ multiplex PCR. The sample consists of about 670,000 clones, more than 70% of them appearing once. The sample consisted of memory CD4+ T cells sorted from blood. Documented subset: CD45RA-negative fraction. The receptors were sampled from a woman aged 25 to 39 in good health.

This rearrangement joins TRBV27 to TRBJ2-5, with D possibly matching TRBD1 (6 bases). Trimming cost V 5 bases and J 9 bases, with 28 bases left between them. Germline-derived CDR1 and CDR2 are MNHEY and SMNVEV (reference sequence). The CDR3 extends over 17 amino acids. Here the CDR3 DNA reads TGTGCCAGCAGTCCGACACAGGGCCTGAGGGCTGTCGGGTCCCAGTACTTC. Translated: CASSPTQGLRAVGSQYF.

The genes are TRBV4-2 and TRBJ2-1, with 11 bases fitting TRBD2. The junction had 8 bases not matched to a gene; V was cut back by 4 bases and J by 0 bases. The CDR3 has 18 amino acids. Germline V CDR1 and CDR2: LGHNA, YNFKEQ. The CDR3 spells CASSPGGLAESSYNEQFF. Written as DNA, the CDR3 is TGTGCCAGCAGCCCCGGGGGACTAGCGGAAAGCTCCTACAATGAGCAGTTCTTC.

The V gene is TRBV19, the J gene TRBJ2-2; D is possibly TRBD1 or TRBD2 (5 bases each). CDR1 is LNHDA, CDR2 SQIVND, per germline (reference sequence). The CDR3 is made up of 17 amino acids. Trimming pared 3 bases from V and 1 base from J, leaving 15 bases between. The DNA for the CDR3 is TGTGCCAGTAGTATGGGGGATAAGAGCGGGAACACCGGGGAGCTGTTTTTT. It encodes CASSMGDKSGNTGELFF.

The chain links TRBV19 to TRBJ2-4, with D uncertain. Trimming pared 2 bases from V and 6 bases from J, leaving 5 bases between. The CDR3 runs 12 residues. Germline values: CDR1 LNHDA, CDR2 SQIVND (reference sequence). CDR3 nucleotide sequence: TGTGCCAGTAGTATAACCCGAAACATTCAGTACTTC. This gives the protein CASSITRNIQYF.

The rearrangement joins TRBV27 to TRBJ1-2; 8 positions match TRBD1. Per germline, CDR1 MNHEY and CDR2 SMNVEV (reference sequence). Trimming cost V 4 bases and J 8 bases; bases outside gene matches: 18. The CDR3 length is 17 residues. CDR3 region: CASSWSQGAQPVAGYTF. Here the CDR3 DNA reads TGTGCCAGCAGTTGGTCCCAGGGGGCGCAACCGGTGGCGGGCTACACCTTC.

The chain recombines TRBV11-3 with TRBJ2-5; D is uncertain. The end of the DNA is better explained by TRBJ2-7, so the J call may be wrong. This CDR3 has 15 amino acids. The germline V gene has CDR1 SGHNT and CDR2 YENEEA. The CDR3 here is CASSLGAGSSYEQYF. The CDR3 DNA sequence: TGTGCCAGCAGCTTAGGGGCAGGTAGCTCCTACGAGCAGTACTTC.